The present T cell receptor beta chain was sequenced within a study of blood T cell repertoires in COVID-19. Overall study context: Samples taken during acute and convalescent COVID-19 were collected in the United States, Italy and Spain.

Using immunoSEQ multiplex PCR, the repertoire was profiled, and TCRdb retains in-frame clones only, with some absent. The sample comprises 160,000 or so clones, about four fifths of which are singletons, and more than 7% rests with the top ten. This clone was counted once. The junction departs from the called germline gene at one end, perhaps through a read error. CDR3 size: 16 residues. The germline CDR1 and CDR2 sequences are SEHNR and FQNEAQ (reference sequence). The clonotype originates from a woman aged 60-75 years with COVID-19, enrolled during active disease. The genes are TRBV7-9 and TRBJ2-1; D is unclear. The specimen was peripheral blood. The CDR3 here is CASSLGTTISNNEQFF. The CDR3, as DNA: TGTGCCAGCAGCTTAGGCACAACGATCTCCAACAATGAGCAGTTCTTC. The full variable domain, completed using reference TRBV7-9 and TRBJ2-1, is DTGVSQNPRHKITKRGQNVTFRCDPISEHNRLYWYRQTLGQGPEFLTYFQNEAQLEKSRLLSDRFSAERPKGSFSTLEIQRTEQGDSAMYLCASSLGTTISNNEQFFGPGTRLTVL.